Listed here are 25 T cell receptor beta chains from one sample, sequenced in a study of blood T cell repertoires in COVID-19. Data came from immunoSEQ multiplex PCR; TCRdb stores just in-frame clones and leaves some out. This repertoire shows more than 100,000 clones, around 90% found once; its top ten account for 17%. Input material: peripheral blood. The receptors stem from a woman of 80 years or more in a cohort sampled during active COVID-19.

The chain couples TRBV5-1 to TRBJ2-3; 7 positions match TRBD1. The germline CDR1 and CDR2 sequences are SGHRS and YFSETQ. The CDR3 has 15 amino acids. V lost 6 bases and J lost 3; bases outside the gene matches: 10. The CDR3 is CASNLDRVGTDTQYF. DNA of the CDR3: TGCGCCAGCAACCTCGACAGGGTGGGTACAGATACGCAGTATTTT. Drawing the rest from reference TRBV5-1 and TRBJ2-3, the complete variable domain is KAGVTQTPRYLIKTRGQQVTLSCSPISGHRSVSWYQQTPGQGLQFLFEYFSETQRNKGNFPGRFSGRQFSNSRSEMNVSTLELGDSALYLCASNLDRVGTDTQYFGPGTRLTVL.

The CDR3 protein is CAIGQGLTSGNTIYF. The CDR3 coding sequence is TGTGCCATAGGACAGGGATTAACCTCTGGAAACACCATATATTTT. The chain uses TRBV10-3 and TRBJ1-3; TRBD1 matches at 8 bases. The CDR3 is 15 amino acids. Germline-derived CDR1 and CDR2 are ENHRY and SYGVKD. V trimming: 9 bases; J trimming: 0 bases; junction bases outside the gene matches: 7.

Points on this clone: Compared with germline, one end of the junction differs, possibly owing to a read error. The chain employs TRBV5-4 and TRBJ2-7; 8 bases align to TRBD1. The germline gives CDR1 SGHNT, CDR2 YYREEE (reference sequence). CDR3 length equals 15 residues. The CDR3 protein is CARSRDRLSSYEQYF. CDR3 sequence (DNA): TGTGCCCGCAGCCGGGACAGGCTCAGCTCCTACGAGCAGTACTTC.

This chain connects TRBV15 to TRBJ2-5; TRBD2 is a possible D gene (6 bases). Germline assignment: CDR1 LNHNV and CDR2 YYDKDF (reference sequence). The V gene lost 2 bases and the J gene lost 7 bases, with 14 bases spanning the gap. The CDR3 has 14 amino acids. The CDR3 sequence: CATSRPSTRGTQYF. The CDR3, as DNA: TGTGCCACCAGCAGACCGTCCACGCGGGGGACCCAGTACTTC.

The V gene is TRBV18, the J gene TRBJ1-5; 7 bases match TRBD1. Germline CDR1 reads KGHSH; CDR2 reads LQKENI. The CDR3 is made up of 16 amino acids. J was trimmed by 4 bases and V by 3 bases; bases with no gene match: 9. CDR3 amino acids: CASSPMEQGINQPQHF. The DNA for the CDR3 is TGTGCCAGCTCACCTATGGAACAGGGGATTAATCAGCCCCAGCATTTT.

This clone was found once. Here the CDR3 DNA reads TGTGCCAGCAGTCCCCTGACTAGCGGGATCGATACGCAGTATTTT. Encoded protein: CASSPLTSGIDTQYF. The chain has TRBV6-2 or TRBV6-3 and TRBJ2-3; 11 bases fit TRBD2. This CDR3 has 15 amino acids. Germline-derived CDR1 and CDR2 are MNHEY and SVGEGT. V trimming: 5 bases; J trimming: 6 bases; junction bases outside the gene matches: 7.

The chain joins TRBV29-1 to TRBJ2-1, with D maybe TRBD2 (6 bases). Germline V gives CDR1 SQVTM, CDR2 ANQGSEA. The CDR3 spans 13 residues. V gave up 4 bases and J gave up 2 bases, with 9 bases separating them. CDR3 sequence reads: CSVGRGAYNEQFF. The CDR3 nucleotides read TGCAGCGTTGGGAGGGGTGCCTACAATGAGCAGTTCTTC.

CDR3 in amino acids: CASSPGQEWSYEQYF. The CDR3 bases are TGTGCCAGCAGCCCCGGACAGGAATGGTCCTACGAGCAGTACTTC. The rearrangement uses TRBV5-6 and TRBJ2-7; 7 nucleotides line up with TRBD1. The length of the CDR3 is 15 residues. V gave up 4 bases and J gave up 1 base; unmatched junction bases: 8. Germline CDR1 is SGHDT and CDR2 is YYEEEE.

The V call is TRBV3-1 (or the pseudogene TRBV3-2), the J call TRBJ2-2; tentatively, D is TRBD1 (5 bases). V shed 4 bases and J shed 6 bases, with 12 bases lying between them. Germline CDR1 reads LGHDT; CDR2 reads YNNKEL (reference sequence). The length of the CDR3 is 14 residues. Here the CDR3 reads CASSPTRAPGELFF. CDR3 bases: TGTGCCAGCAGCCCAACCAGGGCTCCCGGGGAGCTGTTTTTT.

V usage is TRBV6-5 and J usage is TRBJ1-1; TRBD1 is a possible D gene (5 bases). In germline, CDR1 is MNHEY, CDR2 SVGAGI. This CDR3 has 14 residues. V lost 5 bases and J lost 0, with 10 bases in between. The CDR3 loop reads CASSRGGVNTEAFF. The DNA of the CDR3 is TGTGCCAGCAGTAGGGGCGGTGTGAACACTGAAGCTTTCTTT.

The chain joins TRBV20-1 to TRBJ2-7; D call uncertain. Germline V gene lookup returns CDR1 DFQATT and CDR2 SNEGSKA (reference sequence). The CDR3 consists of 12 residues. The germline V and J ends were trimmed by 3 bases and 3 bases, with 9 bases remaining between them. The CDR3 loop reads CSASSTFYEQYF. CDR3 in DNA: TGCAGTGCTAGTTCTACGTTCTACGAGCAGTACTTC.

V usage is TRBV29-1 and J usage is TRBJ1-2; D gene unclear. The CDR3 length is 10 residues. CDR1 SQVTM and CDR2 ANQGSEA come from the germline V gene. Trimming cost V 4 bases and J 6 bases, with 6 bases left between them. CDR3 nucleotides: TGCAGCGTTGGGGAGGATGGCTACACCTTC. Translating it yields CSVGEDGYTF.

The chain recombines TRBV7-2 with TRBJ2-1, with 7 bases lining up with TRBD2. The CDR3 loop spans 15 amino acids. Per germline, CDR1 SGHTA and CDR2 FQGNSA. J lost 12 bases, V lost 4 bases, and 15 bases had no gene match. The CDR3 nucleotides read TGTGCCAGCAGCTCCAGCTCCTGGACTAGTCGGGGGCAGTTCTTC. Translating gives CASSSSSWTSRGQFF.

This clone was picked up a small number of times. CDR3 DNA sequence: TGTGCCAGCAGTCCCACTAGCGGGGGGGACAATGAGCAGTTCTTC. This codes for CASSPTSGGDNEQFF. This chain links TRBV28 with TRBJ2-1, with TRBD2 identical over 13 bases. V lost 5 bases and J lost 5; bases outside the gene matches: 3. The CDR3 is 15 residues long. Germline V gene sequence: CDR1 MDHEN, CDR2 SYDVKM.

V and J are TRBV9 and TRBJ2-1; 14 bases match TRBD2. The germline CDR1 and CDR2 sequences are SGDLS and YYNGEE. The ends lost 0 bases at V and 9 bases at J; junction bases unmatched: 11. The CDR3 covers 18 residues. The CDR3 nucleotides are TGTGCCAGCAGCGTAGAGGGACTAGCGGGGGTCGGTAGCGGTGAGCAGTTCTTC. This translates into CASSVEGLAGVGSGEQFF. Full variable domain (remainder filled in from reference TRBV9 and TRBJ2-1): DSGVTQTPKHLITATGQRVTLRCSPRSGDLSVYWYQQSLDQGLQFLIQYYNGEERAKGNILERFSAQQFPDLHSELNLSSLELGDSALYFCASSVEGLAGVGSGEQFFGPGTRLTVL.

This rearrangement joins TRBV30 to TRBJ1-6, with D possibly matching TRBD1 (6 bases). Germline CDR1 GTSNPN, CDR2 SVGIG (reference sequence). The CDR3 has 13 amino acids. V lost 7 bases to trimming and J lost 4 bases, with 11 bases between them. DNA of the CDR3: TGTGCCTACCGACAGGTTTATAATTCACCCCTCCACTTT. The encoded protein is CAYRQVYNSPLHF.

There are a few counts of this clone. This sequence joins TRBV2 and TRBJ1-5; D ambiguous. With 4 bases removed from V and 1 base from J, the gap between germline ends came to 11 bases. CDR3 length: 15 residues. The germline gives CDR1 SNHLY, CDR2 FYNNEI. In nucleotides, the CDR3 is TGTGCCAGCAGTGTCGAGGGCAGGAGCAATCAGCCCCAGCATTTT. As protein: CASSVEGRSNQPQHF.

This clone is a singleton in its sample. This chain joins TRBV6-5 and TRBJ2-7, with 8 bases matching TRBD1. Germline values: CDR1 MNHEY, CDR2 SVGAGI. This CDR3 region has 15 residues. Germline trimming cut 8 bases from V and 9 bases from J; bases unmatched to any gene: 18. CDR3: CASSDSGQGSGGQYF. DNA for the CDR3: TGTGCCAGCTCCGATTCTGGACAGGGCTCCGGGGGGCAGTACTTC.

Here the CDR3 reads CASSLGQGPYEQYF. The DNA of the CDR3 is TGTGCCAGCAGTCTAGGACAGGGCCCCTACGAGCAGTACTTC. This chain joins TRBV28 and TRBJ2-7; 8 bases agree with TRBD1. V shed 5 bases, J shed 2 bases, and the junction held 5 bases outside the gene matches. CDR1 and CDR2 (germline): MDHEN, SYDVKM. There are 14 residues in the CDR3.

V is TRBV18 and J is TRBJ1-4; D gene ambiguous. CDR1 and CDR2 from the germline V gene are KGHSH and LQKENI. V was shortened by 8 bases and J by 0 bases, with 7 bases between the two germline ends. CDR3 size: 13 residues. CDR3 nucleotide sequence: TGTGCCAGCCGAGGCACAACTAATGAAAAACTGTTTTTT. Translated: CASRGTTNEKLFF.

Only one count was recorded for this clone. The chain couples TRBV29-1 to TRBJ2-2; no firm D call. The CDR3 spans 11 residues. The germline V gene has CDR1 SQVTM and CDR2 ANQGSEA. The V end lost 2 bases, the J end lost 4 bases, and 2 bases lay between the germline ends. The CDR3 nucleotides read TGCAGCGTTGAACGCACCGGGGAGCTGTTTTTT. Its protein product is CSVERTGELFF.

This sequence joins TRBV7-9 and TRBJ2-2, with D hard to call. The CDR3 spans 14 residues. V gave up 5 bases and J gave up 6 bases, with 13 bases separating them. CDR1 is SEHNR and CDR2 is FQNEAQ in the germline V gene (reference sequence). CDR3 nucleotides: TGTGCCAGCAGCAAAATGGTCAGTGCCGGGGAGCTGTTTTTT. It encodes CASSKMVSAGELFF.

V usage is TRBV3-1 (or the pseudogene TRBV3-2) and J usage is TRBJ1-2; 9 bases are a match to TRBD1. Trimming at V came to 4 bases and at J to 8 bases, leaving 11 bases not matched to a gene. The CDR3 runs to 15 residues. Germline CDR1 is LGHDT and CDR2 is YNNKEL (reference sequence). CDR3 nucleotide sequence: TGTGCCAGCAGCCGCCCTTCCGGGACAGGGAGCGGCTACACCTTC. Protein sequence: CASSRPSGTGSGYTF.

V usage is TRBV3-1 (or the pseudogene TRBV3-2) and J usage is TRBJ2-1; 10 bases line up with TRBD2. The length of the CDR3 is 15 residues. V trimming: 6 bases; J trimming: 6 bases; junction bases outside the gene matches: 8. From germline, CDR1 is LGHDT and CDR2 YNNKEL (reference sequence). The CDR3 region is CASRPSGGAFNEQFF. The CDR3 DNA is TGTGCCAGCAGACCGAGCGGGGGGGCCTTCAATGAGCAGTTCTTC.

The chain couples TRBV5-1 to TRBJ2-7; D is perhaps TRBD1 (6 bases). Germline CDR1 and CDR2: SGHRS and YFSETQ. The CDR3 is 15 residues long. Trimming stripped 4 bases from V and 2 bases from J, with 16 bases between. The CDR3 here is CASSISRTAAYEQYF. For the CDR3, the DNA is TGCGCCAGCAGCATATCCCGGACAGCTGCCTACGAGCAGTACTTC. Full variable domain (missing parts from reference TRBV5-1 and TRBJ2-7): KAGVTQTPRYLIKTRGQQVTLSCSPISGHRSVSWYQQTPGQGLQFLFEYFSETQRNKGNFPGRFSGRQFSNSRSEMNVSTLELGDSALYLCASSISRTAAYEQYFGPGTRLTVT.